These 9 T cell receptor beta chains came from one sample sequenced in a study of blood T cell repertoires in COVID-19. Only in-frame clones appear in the TCRdb table, and some are missing; sequencing was by immunoSEQ multiplex PCR. The data hold hundreds of thousands of clones, with about 80% observed a single time. Sequencing was done on a sample of peripheral blood. These receptors originate from a man of 80 years or more with acute or convalescent COVID-19.

The V and J genes are TRBV30 and TRBJ2-4; TRBD2 matches 8 bases. Trimming cost V 3 bases and J 6 bases; bases outside gene matches: 7. The CDR3 totals 14 residues. The germline V gene has CDR1 GTSNPN and CDR2 SVGIG (reference sequence). The DNA for the CDR3 is TGTGCCTGGAGCGAAGGGCTAGCGGGAAACATTCAGTACTTC. It specifies CAWSEGLAGNIQYF. The full variable domain, in which reference TRBV30 and TRBJ2-4 provide the parts outside the CDR3, is SQTIHQWPATLVQPVGSPLSLECTVEGTSNPNLYWYRQAAGRGLQLLFYSVGIGQISSEVPQNLSASRPQDRQFILSSKKLLLSDSGFYLCAWSEGLAGNIQYFGAGTRLSVL.

CDR3 DNA: TGTGCCAGCAGCCAAATTCCGCGGTCAGAAAATAAAGAGACCCAGTACTTC. This encodes CASSQIPRSENKETQYF. V and J are TRBV14 and TRBJ2-5; D is unresolved. CDR1 and CDR2 from the germline V gene are SGHDN and FVKESK. The V end lost 2 bases, the J end lost 3 bases, and 19 bases lay between the germline ends. The CDR3 runs 17 residues. Using reference TRBV14 and TRBJ2-5 for the parts outside the CDR3, the full variable domain is EAGVTQFPSHSVIEKGQTVTLRCDPISGHDNLYWYRRVMGKEIKFLLHFVKESKQDESGMPNNRFLAERTGGTYSTLKVQPAELEDSGVYFCASSQIPRSENKETQYFGPGTRLLVL.

The chain links TRBV19 to TRBJ1-2; 9 bases align to TRBD1. The V segment lost 7 bases and the J segment 6 bases; nucleotides outside the gene matches: 12. Germline CDR1 reads LNHDA; CDR2 reads SQIVND (reference sequence). The CDR3 length is 15 residues. The CDR3, as DNA: TGTGCCAGTAATGCACAGGGGGCGTCGGCAAATGGCTACACCTTC. Amino acid sequence: CASNAQGASANGYTF.

The chain has TRBV9 and TRBJ2-5, with D perhaps matching TRBD2 (6 bases). V was shortened by 4 bases and J by 5 bases, with 15 bases between the two germline ends. Germline CDR1 reads SGDLS; CDR2 reads YYNGEE. This CDR3 has 14 residues. Written as DNA, the CDR3 is TGTGCCAGCAGCCCTAAGGTCGCGGGGGAGACCCAGTACTTC. Protein: CASSPKVAGETQYF.

This chain uses TRBV19 with TRBJ1-5, with 9 bases lining up with TRBD1. The CDR3 is 15 amino acids. The germline gives CDR1 LNHDA, CDR2 SQIVND (reference sequence). J gave up 4 bases and V 4 bases, and 5 bases lay outside the gene matches. Here the CDR3 DNA reads TGTGCCAGTAGTACCCGGGACAGGGCGAATCAGCCCCAGCATTTT. It yields the protein CASSTRDRANQPQHF.

The gene calls are TRBV30 and TRBJ1-4; D may be TRBD1 (5 bases). Germline assignment: CDR1 GTSNPN and CDR2 SVGIG (reference sequence). Trimming left V 0 bases short and J 0 bases short, with 17 bases between. This CDR3 has 18 amino acids. The CDR3 nucleotides read TGTGCCTGGAGTGTACGGTTTAGGGGAAGAACAACTAATGAAAAACTGTTTTTT. Translating gives CAWSVRFRGRTTNEKLFF.

The chain joins TRBV28 to TRBJ2-1; D call uncertain. V shed 5 bases and J shed 4 bases, with 12 bases lying between them. There are 14 residues in the CDR3. The germline V gene encodes CDR1 MDHEN and CDR2 SYDVKM. The CDR3, as DNA: TGTGCCAGCAGTCCCCCGGGTCCATACAATGAGCAGTTCTTC. Its translation: CASSPPGPYNEQFF.

The chain has TRBV10-1 and TRBJ2-5; 10 bases match TRBD2. Germline CDR1 reads WNHNN; CDR2 reads SYGVQD (reference sequence). The junction had 3 bases not matched to a gene; V was cut back by 2 bases and J by 3 bases. CDR3 length: 15 residues. CDR3 in DNA: TGCGCCAGCAGTGAGACGGGACTAGCGAAAGAGACCCAGTACTTC. It translates to CASSETGLAKETQYF.

Turning to this clone: The same CDR3 can be traced to other DNA sequences in this sample. The chain links TRBV3-1 (or the pseudogene TRBV3-2) to TRBJ1-3; D gene ambiguous. Trimming stripped 1 base from V and 4 bases from J, with 8 bases between. Germline V gives CDR1 LGHDT, CDR2 YNNKEL (reference sequence). CDR3 length: 14 amino acids. The CDR3 nucleotides read TGTGCCAGCAGCCAAGGGAGTTCGGGAAACACCATATATTTT. Encoded protein: CASSQGSSGNTIYF.